This TCR beta chain stems from a study of blood T cell repertoires in COVID-19. This clone showed up just a few times. Method: immunoSEQ multiplex PCR; TCRdb's copy keeps in-frame clones and lacks some. The table lists some 170,000 clones, roughly 84% of them singletons, with 12% to 15% in the top ten. V was clipped by 1 base and J by 10 bases, with 11 bases between them. The CDR3 spans 12 residues. The germline V gene encodes CDR1 SGHRS and CDR2 YFSETQ. Membership in each cohort depended on participant-reported clinical history. The J gene is TRBJ1-2, the V gene TRBV5-1; D gene ambiguous. Sequenced input: PBMCs or T cells enriched from blood (not recorded which). The clonotype originates from a man in his forties or fifties who had recovered from COVID-19. CDR3 amino acids: CASSLTGESYTF. In nucleotides, the CDR3 is TGCGCCAGCAGCTTGACCGGGGAGTCCTACACCTTC.